This T cell receptor (beta chain) was identified in a study of shared clonotypes between healthy human individuals. Study-wide context: In total, the donors were a couple of women and a few men aged 18 to 49.

TCRdb keeps only in-frame clones here, not all; method: immunoSEQ multiplex PCR. Here the sample spans fewer than 2.5 million clones, 80% to 95% being singletons. Remarks on this clone: Its antigen is as yet unknown.

Overall study results and limits: Against clonotypes common to all four donors, non-shared ones had lower generation probabilities. Researchers found naive subsets generally carried larger estimated richness than memory subsets.

The CDR3 runs 11 residues. CDR1 and CDR2 (germline): MNHNY, SVGAGI (reference sequence). The V end lost 7 bases, the J end lost 9 bases, and 10 bases lay between the germline ends. The rearrangement uses TRBV6-6 and TRBJ2-1, with a tentative D call TRBD1 (7 bases). The receptor was derived from a man between 18 and 29 years old in good health. Some clones in this sample may be carry-over from other donors' samples. Sequencing input: naive CD4+ T cells from PBMCs. Documented subset: CD45RA+ positively selected. As DNA, the CDR3 is TGTGCCAGCACTCAGGGGGGTGAGCAGTTCTTC. Translated: CASTQGGEQFF.